What follows are 20 T cell receptor beta chains derived from one specimen sequenced in a study of identical twins. From the 5' RACE reads, TCRdb called clonotypes with MiXCR, one entry per CDR3 protein. The data contain about 200,000 distinct CDR3 sequences, less than 8% of them singletons. In addition, the sample was reused for a study of yellow fever vaccine responses in identical twins.

Sequencing was performed on memory (CD45RO+) T cells sorted from blood. The receptors come from a woman aged 18-35 years in good health.

The chain combines TRBV10-3 with TRBJ1-2; D gene ambiguous. This CDR3 comprises 15 residues. CDR1 ENHRY and CDR2 SYGVKD come from the germline V gene. Deletions cut 4 bases from V and 4 bases from J, with 16 bases between. DNA for the CDR3: TGTGCCATCAGTGGAGTAAAAGGCGCGAGCTATGGCTACACCTTC. This translates into CAISGVKGASYGYTF.

This clonotype has at least ten counts. The rearrangement uses TRBV4-1 and TRBJ2-7; D ambiguous. CDR3 length: 15 residues. From germline, CDR1 is MGHRA and CDR2 YSYEKL. V shed 0 bases and J shed 8 bases, with 17 bases lying between them. Written as DNA, the CDR3 is TGCGCCAGCAGCCAAGAAGTTAGGCGGACCCTAAAGCAGTACTTC. Encoded protein: CASSQEVRRTLKQYF.

The rearrangement uses TRBV4-3 and TRBJ2-7; 11 bases agree with TRBD2. V lost 2 bases and J lost 6; bases outside the gene matches: 9. This CDR3 is 16 amino acids long. Per the germline V gene, CDR1 is LGHNA and CDR2 is YSLEER. The CDR3 DNA follows: TGCGCCAGCAGCCAATCCACACTAGCGGGAGAAAGCGAGCAGTACTTC. This translates into CASSQSTLAGESEQYF.

The table lists this clonotype with a few counts. The rearrangement joins TRBV20-1 to TRBJ2-2, with a possible D match to TRBD1 (6 bases). CDR1 is DFQATT, CDR2 SNEGSKA, per germline (reference sequence). The V gene lost 1 base and the J gene lost 0 bases, with 9 bases spanning the gap. CDR3 size: 15 residues. The CDR3 is CSARVGTTNTGELFF. The CDR3, as DNA: TGCAGTGCTAGAGTTGGGACAACGAACACCGGGGAGCTGTTTTTT.

V is TRBV27 and J is TRBJ1-2; a possible D gene is TRBD1 (5 bases). Germline V gives CDR1 MNHEY, CDR2 SMNVEV (reference sequence). V lost 8 bases, J lost 6 bases, and 16 bases lay in between. This CDR3 has 13 amino acids. CDR3 nucleotide sequence: TGTGCCAGCTGGGACGGGAAGCCAGATGGCTACACCTTC. Translating it yields CASWDGKPDGYTF.

This clonotype has a count of ten or more. The rearrangement links TRBV12-3 or TRBV12-4 to TRBJ1-1; D gene unclear. CDR3 length: 14 amino acids. Trimming stripped 3 bases from V and 3 bases from J, with 11 bases between. CDR3 amino acids: CASSLAGYHTEAFF. The CDR3 bases are TGTGCCAGCAGTTTGGCCGGGTATCACACTGAAGCTTTCTTT.

This clonotype was seen more than once but under ten times. The CDR3 region is CASTSNTLPTDTQYF. The CDR3 DNA sequence: TGTGCCAGCACCTCAAACACACTACCCACAGATACGCAGTATTTT. V gene TRBV6-1 combines with J gene TRBJ2-3; D is unclear. V was pared by 7 bases and J by 2 bases, with 16 bases between. The CDR3 covers 15 residues. Looked up from germline, CDR1 is MNHNS and CDR2 is SASEGT.

This clonotype has just a few counts. The rearrangement joins TRBV24-1 to TRBJ2-7; 10 bases are shared with TRBD1. The V gene's germline CDR1 is KGHDR and CDR2 SFDVKD. V lost 4 bases to trimming and J lost 6 bases; unmatched junction nucleotides: 8. The CDR3 has 15 amino acids. As DNA, the CDR3 is TGTGCCACCAGTGACCGGACAGGGGGATTTTCCGAGCAGTACTTC. Amino acid sequence: CATSDRTGGFSEQYF.

The chain links TRBV6-2 or TRBV6-3 to TRBJ2-7; TRBD2 matches at 10 bases. The trim removed 3 bases at V and 2 bases at J, leaving 4 bases unmatched. Germline values: CDR1 MNHEY, CDR2 SVGEGT. The CDR3 consists of 15 residues. CDR3 amino acids: CASSYRTSGTYEQYF. CDR3 coding DNA: TGTGCCAGCAGTTATCGGACTAGCGGAACCTACGAGCAGTACTTC.

The chain recombines TRBV25-1 with TRBJ2-2; D might be TRBD2 (6 bases). Germline V gives CDR1 MGHDK, CDR2 SYGVNS. V was pared by 10 bases and J by 1 base, with 13 bases between. There are 14 residues in the CDR3. Here the CDR3 reads CATRRGQNTGELFF. CDR3 nucleotide sequence: TGTGCCACGCGGCGGGGCCAGAACACCGGGGAGCTGTTTTTT.

This clonotype was seen ten or more times. This chain's CDR3 is CASSLGGREIDTQYF. The CDR3 coding sequence is TGTGCCAGCAGCTTAGGTGGCAGGGAAATAGATACGCAGTATTTT. The V gene is TRBV11-2, the J gene TRBJ2-3; a weak D match, TRBD1 (5 bases). The length of the CDR3 is 15 residues. Between the trimmed V and J ends, which lost 1 base and 5 bases, there was a span of 13 bases. The germline gives CDR1 SGHAT, CDR2 FQNNGV.

This rearrangement joins TRBV11-3 to TRBJ2-7, with D perhaps assigned TRBD1 or TRBD2 (5 bases each). Per germline, CDR1 SGHNT and CDR2 YENEEA. Trimming stripped 1 base from V and 2 bases from J, with 12 bases between. The CDR3 covers 15 residues. The CDR3 coding sequence is TGTGCCAGCAGCTTAGGGGGGACGTTCCCCTACGAGCAGTACTTC. As protein: CASSLGGTFPYEQYF.

This clonotype was counted many times. V gene TRBV11-2 combines with J gene TRBJ2-5; weak D call: TRBD1 (5 bases). CDR1 and CDR2 from the germline V gene are SGHAT and FQNNGV. V was trimmed by 3 bases and J by 2 bases, leaving 13 bases between them. CDR3 length equals 15 residues. Written as DNA, the CDR3 is TGTGCCAGCAGCTTCCGTGGACAACCACAAGAGACCCAGTACTTC. Residues: CASSFRGQPQETQYF.

In its sample, this clonotype was seen a few times. CDR3 sequence reads: CASSEQGVREKLFF. The CDR3 DNA follows: TGTGCCAGCAGTGAACAGGGGGTTCGAGAAAAACTGTTTTTT. The chain links TRBV2 to TRBJ1-4; 7 nucleotides agree with TRBD1. V was pared by 2 bases and J by 8 bases, with 5 bases of the junction left unmatched. Germline CDR1 and CDR2: SNHLY and FYNNEI. The CDR3 loop spans 14 amino acids. The full variable domain, with the rest looked up from reference TRBV2 and TRBJ1-4, is EPEVTQTPSHQVTQMGQEVILRCVPISNHLYFYWYRQILGQKVEFLVSFYNNEISEKSEIFDDQFSVERPDGSNFTLKIRSTKLEDSAMYFCASSEQGVREKLFFGSGTQLSVL.

There are many counts of this clonotype. This chain uses TRBV2 with TRBJ2-7, with D perhaps assigned TRBD1 or TRBD2 (5 bases each). The germline gives CDR1 SNHLY, CDR2 FYNNEI. CDR3 length: 14 amino acids. The V gene lost 10 bases and the J gene lost 3 bases, with 19 bases spanning the gap. Here the CDR3 DNA reads TGTGCCATCCTCCGGGACGCCGGACGCTACGAGCAGTACTTC. Its translation is CAILRDAGRYEQYF.

This chain links TRBV11-1 with TRBJ2-1; 13 nucleotides match TRBD2. V was clipped by 3 bases and J by 0 bases; unmatched bases: 14. This CDR3 region has 21 residues. From germline, CDR1 is SGHAT and CDR2 FQDESV (reference sequence). The CDR3 reads CASSFSMGLAGTSSSYNEQFF. CDR3 in DNA: TGTGCCAGCAGCTTCTCTATGGGACTAGCGGGGACCTCGAGCTCCTACAATGAGCAGTTCTTC.

This clonotype was seen only a few times. The gene calls are TRBV6-1 and TRBJ2-2; 10 bases map to TRBD2. Germline CDR1 MNHNS, CDR2 SASEGT. The CDR3 has 14 residues. V trimming: 7 bases; J trimming: 7 bases; junction bases outside the gene matches: 6. The CDR3 protein is CASKTSGAGGELFF. The CDR3 bases are TGTGCCAGCAAAACTAGCGGGGCGGGCGGGGAGCTGTTTTTT.

The CDR3 reads CASSFRGNTIYF. The DNA of the CDR3 is TGTGCCAGCAGCTTTCGGGGAAACACCATATATTTT. The V gene is TRBV7-6, the J gene TRBJ1-3; D unclear. Between the trimmed V and J ends, which lost 3 bases and 4 bases, there was a span of 4 bases. CDR3 length: 12 residues. Per the germline V gene, CDR1 is SGHVS and CDR2 is FNYEAQ.

The CDR3 nucleotides are TGCAGTGCTAGAGATGGCGAGGGCGGGGGGGCCCTTGAGACCCAGTACTTC. Translating it yields CSARDGEGGGALETQYF. V and J are TRBV20-1 and TRBJ2-5, with TRBD2 matching 9 bases. This CDR3 comprises 17 residues. CDR1 and CDR2 (germline): DFQATT, SNEGSKA (reference sequence). V shed 0 bases and J 5 bases; nucleotides not matched to a gene: 13.

This clonotype was observed many times. This sequence joins TRBV6-1 and TRBJ1-4; TRBD1 might be the D (5 bases). Between the trimmed V and J ends, which lost 7 bases and 4 bases, there was a span of 19 bases. Per germline, CDR1 MNHNS and CDR2 SASEGT. There are 16 residues in the CDR3. CDR3 amino acids: CASKMGRLDYNEKLFF. The CDR3 bases are TGTGCCAGCAAGATGGGGCGACTAGACTATAATGAAAAACTGTTTTTT.